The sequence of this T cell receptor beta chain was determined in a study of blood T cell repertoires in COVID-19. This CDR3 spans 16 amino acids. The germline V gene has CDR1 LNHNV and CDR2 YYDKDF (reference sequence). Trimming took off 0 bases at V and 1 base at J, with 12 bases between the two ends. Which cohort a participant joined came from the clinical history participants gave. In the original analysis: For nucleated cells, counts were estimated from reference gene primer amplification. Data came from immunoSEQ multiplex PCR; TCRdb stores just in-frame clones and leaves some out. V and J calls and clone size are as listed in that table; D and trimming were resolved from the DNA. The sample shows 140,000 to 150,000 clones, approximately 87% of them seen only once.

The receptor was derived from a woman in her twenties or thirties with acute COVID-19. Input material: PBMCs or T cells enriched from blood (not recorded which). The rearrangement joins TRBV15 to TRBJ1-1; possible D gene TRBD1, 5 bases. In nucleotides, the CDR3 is TGTGCCACCAGCAGAGAATGGGGTCAGGGGAACACTGAAGCTTTCTTT. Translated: CATSREWGQGNTEAFF.